The clone carrying this TCR beta chain has a handful of counts. The authors built TCR beta libraries using iRepertoire HTBI primers and Arm-PCR of CDR3 regions. Per the original data handling: Identified segments across samples numbered approximately 62 TRBV and roughly 15 TRBJ. Using its own MiXCR run on the multiplex PCR reads, TCRdb lists one record per CDR3 protein. The V and J calls and clone size are TCRdb's, not the authors'. Among fewer than 550,000 distinct CDR3 sequences listed, 15% to 20% were seen once. CDR1 and CDR2 from the germline V gene are DFQATT and SNEGSKA (reference sequence). Trimming took 5 bases from V and 4 from J; bases not matched to a gene: 7. This CDR3 contains 14 residues. Described time point: newly diagnosed GD, antithyroid drugs for less than 3 months. The TCR library was prepared using RNA isolated from PBMCs. The sample belongs to a study of regulatory T cells in long-lasting Graves disease.

These data were also reused for a study on T cells in Graves' hyperthyroidism and ophthalmopathy. That paper adds: When the TCR CDR3 underwent first-round RT-PCR, the HTBI primer set was used. Using 13 V-J features, a model discriminated ophthalmopathy from stable hyperthyroidism.

The source is a young woman with Graves disease. V and J are TRBV20-1 and TRBJ1-2; TRBD1 aligns across 10 bases. This sample comprised peripheral blood mononuclear cells (PBMCs), obtained at new diagnosis, from a patient treated with antithyroid drugs. The CDR3 sequence is CSADRGRITYGYTF. The DNA of the CDR3 is TGCAGTGCTGACAGGGGGCGCATCACCTATGGCTACACCTTC.